This passage covers 2 T cell receptor beta chains from one sample sequenced in a study of metastatic and nonmetastatic thyroid tumors. TCRdb reanalyzed the PCR reads with MiXCR. This table has approximately 30,000 clones, about 3.7% appearing once. Until they underwent thyroid surgery, no patient had received any treatment. Input material: blood. Receptor source: a male donor with papillary thyroid cancer or a benign thyroid nodule (not recorded which). Some clones in this sample may be carry-over from other donors' samples.

This clone was found many times. With a much larger clone just one base away, this may be a read error. The V call is TRBV11-1, the J call TRBJ1-2, with TRBD1 matching over 9 bases. The CDR3 runs to 14 residues. CDR1 and CDR2 from the germline V gene are SGHAT and FQDESV (reference sequence). Germline trimming cut 5 bases from V and 10 bases from J; bases unmatched to any gene: 11. The CDR3 bases are TGTGCCAGCAGCCCGCCGGGACAGGGCCCTGACTACACCTTC. Protein product: CASSPPGQGPDYTF.

This clone was counted only a few times. This chain uses TRBV10-2 with TRBJ2-2, with 8 bases aligning to TRBD1. The germline V gene has CDR1 WSHSY and CDR2 SAAADI. The V segment lost 7 bases and the J segment 7 bases; nucleotides outside the gene matches: 11. The CDR3 covers 15 residues. CDR3: CASKRRDRIDGELFF. The CDR3 region has the DNA TGCGCCAGCAAGAGGCGGGACAGGATAGACGGGGAGCTGTTTTTT.